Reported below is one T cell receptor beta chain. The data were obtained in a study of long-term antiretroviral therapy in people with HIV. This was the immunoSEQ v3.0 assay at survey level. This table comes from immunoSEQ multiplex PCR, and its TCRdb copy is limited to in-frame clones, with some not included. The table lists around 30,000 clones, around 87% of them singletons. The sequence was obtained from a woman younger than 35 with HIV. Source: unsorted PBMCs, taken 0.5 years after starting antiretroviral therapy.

Here the CDR3 DNA reads TGTGCCAGCCTCGACAGAATTGGAAACACCATATATTTT. Amino acid sequence: CASLDRIGNTIYF. The chain couples TRBV6-5 to TRBJ1-3; the D gene is possibly TRBD1 (5 bases). V was clipped by 8 bases and J by 3 bases, with 11 bases between them. The germline V gene has CDR1 MNHEY and CDR2 SVGAGI. This CDR3 spans 13 amino acids.